What follows describes a single T cell receptor beta chain. The antigen is undetermined. A much larger clone is a single base away; this may be a read error. TCRdb re-analysed the PCR reads in MiXCR, keeping a single row per CDR3 protein. The sample holds about 640,000 distinct CDR3 sequences, about 20% seen once. Naive CD8 T cells were picked out by sorting for CD8+CD4-CCR7+CD45RA+. The sample comes from a study of molecular identifiers for immune sequencing clone quantification. Study findings and constraints: More than 97% of effector molecules, versus under 1% of naive-cell molecules, belonged to clones above 20 RNA copies. Detectable among about a million naive cells, according to reports, was Jurkat TCR RNA spiked in from one cell.

This CDR3 spans 17 amino acids. Germline CDR1 reads MNHEY; CDR2 reads SVGEGT. The genes are TRBV6-2 or TRBV6-3 and TRBJ2-3; 8 bases agree with TRBD2. The source material was naive CD8+ T cells from blood, with Jurkat cell RNA spiked in. Documented subset: FACS-sorted CD8+CD4-CCR7+CD45RA+ naive T cells. The clonotype comes from a human donor in good health. Some libraries in this study had Jurkat cell RNA spiked in. This CDR3 is CASSSWDYRGGTDTQCF. Written as DNA, the CDR3 is TGTGCCAGCAGCTCCTGGGACTACCGGGGGGGCACAGATACGCAGTGTTTT.